This is a list of T cell receptor beta chains from one sample in a study of T cell responses to AZD1222 COVID-19 vaccine. Data came from immunoSEQ multiplex PCR; TCRdb stores just in-frame clones and leaves some out. The sample shows some 130,000 clones, 80% to 95% of them seen only once. Source: peripheral blood, taken on day 0 of AZD1222 vaccination. The receptors come from an adult in good health. The CDR3 runs from the conserved cysteine through the conserved F or W. Each record gives: CDR3 DNA, CDR3 protein, J gene, V gene, D gene, clone size. D genes are given only for firm matches. Size is omitted from some rows. Given values are once, few, many or a class for expanded clones.

CDR3 DNA: TGTGCCAGCAGTGGGGGACTAGCGGGAGGCAATGAGCAGTTCTTC
CDR3 protein: CASSGGLAGGNEQFF
J gene: TRBJ2-1
V gene: TRBV9
D gene: TRBD2
clone size: once

CDR3 DNA: TGTGCCAGCTGGACTAGCGGTACCGGGGAGCTGTTTTTT
CDR3 protein: CASWTSGTGELFF
J gene: TRBJ2-2
V gene: TRBV12-3/TRBV12-4
D gene: TRBD2
clone size: -

CDR3 DNA: TGCAGCGTTCGGGACACCTCGGACGGTGAAAAACTGTTTTTT
CDR3 protein: CSVRDTSDGEKLFF
J gene: TRBJ1-4
V gene: TRBV29-1
D gene: -
clone size: -

CDR3 DNA: TGTGCCAGCGGACTACAGGGGGGGTTCTACGAGCAGTACTTC
CDR3 protein: CASGLQGGFYEQYF
J gene: TRBJ2-7
V gene: TRBV7-3
D gene: -
clone size: -

CDR3 DNA: TGTGCCAGCAGTGGGACTAGCGGGCCTTCCTACAATGAGCAGTTCTTC
CDR3 protein: CASSGTSGPSYNEQFF
J gene: TRBJ2-1
V gene: TRBV6-6
D gene: TRBD2
clone size: -

CDR3 DNA: TGCAGCGTAATTGGGAGCTCTGGGGCCAACGTCCTGACTTTC
CDR3 protein: CSVIGSSGANVLTF
J gene: TRBJ2-6
V gene: TRBV29-1
D gene: -
clone size: -

CDR3 DNA: TGTGCCAGCAGTGAAGCGGTACACTATGGCTACACCTTC
CDR3 protein: CASSEAVHYGYTF
J gene: TRBJ1-2
V gene: TRBV2
D gene: -
clone size: -

CDR3 DNA: TGTGCCAGCTCACCATATGCAGGTCCGGGTGGAAACACCATATATTTT
CDR3 protein: CASSPYAGPGGNTIYF
J gene: TRBJ1-3
V gene: TRBV18
D gene: -
clone size: once

CDR3 DNA: TGTGCCAGTAGTGCCGGGAACAGCGGACTAGCGGGAATCCGACGAAACATTCAGTACTTC
CDR3 protein: CASSAGNSGLAGIRRNIQYF
J gene: TRBJ2-4
V gene: TRBV19
D gene: TRBD2
clone size: -

CDR3 DNA: TGCGCCAGCAGCCGGACAGGGAGTGAAAAACTGTTTTTT
CDR3 protein: CASSRTGSEKLFF
J gene: TRBJ1-4
V gene: TRBV5-1
D gene: TRBD1
clone size: -

CDR3 DNA: TGTGCCAGTAGTATAGATCAGGGCTCTGGGGCCAACGTCCTGACTTTC
CDR3 protein: CASSIDQGSGANVLTF
J gene: TRBJ2-6
V gene: TRBV19
D gene: -
clone size: -

CDR3 DNA: TGTGCCAGCAGCCCCCGGGACAGGGGGCCTGGGGGATATTCACCCCTCCACTTT
CDR3 protein: CASSPRDRGPGGYSPLHF
J gene: TRBJ1-6
V gene: TRBV5-8
D gene: TRBD1
clone size: -

CDR3 DNA: TGTGCCAGCAGCCAAGGGACACCACCTCCCTCTGGAAACACCATATATTTT
CDR3 protein: CASSQGTPPPSGNTIYF
J gene: TRBJ1-3
V gene: TRBV28
D gene: -
clone size: -

CDR3 DNA: TGCGCCAGCAGTTTACTAGGAACGAGGGAGCAGTACTTC
CDR3 protein: CASSLLGTREQYF
J gene: TRBJ2-7
V gene: TRBV5-1
D gene: -
clone size: -

CDR3 DNA: TGTGCCAGCAGCCAAGAGGGGAAAGTCTCGGCAGATACGCAGTATTTT
CDR3 protein: CASSQEGKVSADTQYF
J gene: TRBJ2-3
V gene: TRBV3-1/TRBV3-2
D gene: -
clone size: -

CDR3 DNA: TGTGCCAGCAGCTTGGTTTCCGGGCTAGATACGCAGTATTTT
CDR3 protein: CASSLVSGLDTQYF
J gene: TRBJ2-3
V gene: TRBV5-6
D gene: -
clone size: once

CDR3 DNA: TGTGCCAGCAGCTCGATGCCGGGACAGGGCGTCTACGAGCAGTACTTC
CDR3 protein: CASSSMPGQGVYEQYF
J gene: TRBJ2-7
V gene: TRBV7-9
D gene: TRBD1
clone size: -

CDR3 DNA: TGTGCCAGCAGTTTTCTCCCAGGGGCGGCGAACACTGAAGCTTTCTTT
CDR3 protein: CASSFLPGAANTEAFF
J gene: TRBJ1-1
V gene: TRBV28
D gene: -
clone size: -

CDR3 DNA: TGCGCCAGCAGCCAAGTAACAGGATACTATGGCTACACCTTC
CDR3 protein: CASSQVTGYYGYTF
J gene: TRBJ1-2
V gene: TRBV4-1
D gene: -
clone size: once

CDR3 DNA: TGTGCCAGCAGCGTAGTCGGCACTGAAGCTTTCTTT
CDR3 protein: CASSVVGTEAFF
J gene: TRBJ1-1
V gene: TRBV9
D gene: -
clone size: -

CDR3 DNA: TGTGCCAGCAGCCAAGGGGGGAGAGGCGTAAATGAGCAGTTCTTC
CDR3 protein: CASSQGGRGVNEQFF
J gene: TRBJ2-1
V gene: TRBV3-1/TRBV3-2
D gene: -
clone size: -

CDR3 DNA: TGTGCCAGCAGCTTAGAATGGGGCCCCAATTCACCCCTCCACTTT
CDR3 protein: CASSLEWGPNSPLHF
J gene: TRBJ1-6
V gene: TRBV11-2
D gene: -
clone size: -

CDR3 DNA: TGTGCCAGCAGCTTCTATGGAAACACCATATATTTT
CDR3 protein: CASSFYGNTIYF
J gene: TRBJ1-3
V gene: TRBV11-1
D gene: -
clone size: -

CDR3 DNA: TGCAGCGGGACGTCAAGCACTGAAGCTTTCTTT
CDR3 protein: CSGTSSTEAFF
J gene: TRBJ1-1
V gene: TRBV29-1
D gene: -
clone size: -

CDR3 DNA: TGCAGTGCTAGTTCCTCGAGCGGCTTCTACAATGAGCAGTTCTTC
CDR3 protein: CSASSSSGFYNEQFF
J gene: TRBJ2-1
V gene: TRBV20-1
D gene: -
clone size: -

CDR3 DNA: TGTGCCACCAAAACCGGGACTAGCAACGAGCAGTACTTC
CDR3 protein: CATKTGTSNEQYF
J gene: TRBJ2-7
V gene: TRBV15
D gene: TRBD2
clone size: few

CDR3 DNA: TGTGCCAGCAGTAAGGCAGGGACGACCTACGAGCAGTACTTC
CDR3 protein: CASSKAGTTYEQYF
J gene: TRBJ2-7
V gene: TRBV7-9
D gene: -
clone size: -

CDR3 DNA: TGTGCCAGCAGTGACGGACTAGCGGGGCAAGAGACCCAGTACTTC
CDR3 protein: CASSDGLAGQETQYF
J gene: TRBJ2-5
V gene: TRBV28
D gene: TRBD2
clone size: -

CDR3 DNA: TGTGCCAGCAGCGTAGACACTAGCGGGCAGTTCTTC
CDR3 protein: CASSVDTSGQFF
J gene: TRBJ2-1
V gene: TRBV9
D gene: TRBD2
clone size: -

CDR3 DNA: TGTGCCAGCAGTTTATCTCCACGGCAGCCCCAGCATTTT
CDR3 protein: CASSLSPRQPQHF
J gene: TRBJ1-5
V gene: TRBV27
D gene: -
clone size: -

CDR3 DNA: TGTGCTAGCAGTCCCGTAGGGGTGGGTAATGAGCAGTTCTTC
CDR3 protein: CASSPVGVGNEQFF
J gene: TRBJ2-1
V gene: TRBV7-7
D gene: -
clone size: -

CDR3 DNA: TGTGCCAGCAGTCCCGTGGCGGGAGTAGGGGAGACCCAGTACTTC
CDR3 protein: CASSPVAGVGETQYF
J gene: TRBJ2-5
V gene: TRBV28
D gene: TRBD2
clone size: -

CDR3 DNA: TGCGCCAGCAGTCCGGACGGAGGCAATCAGCCCCAGCATTTT
CDR3 protein: CASSPDGGNQPQHF
J gene: TRBJ1-5
V gene: TRBV10-2
D gene: -
clone size: -

CDR3 DNA: TGTGCCAGCAGCTTAGGCTCCTTGGGGATGGGGGGCTACACCTTC
CDR3 protein: CASSLGSLGMGGYTF
J gene: TRBJ1-2
V gene: TRBV7-8
D gene: -
clone size: once

CDR3 DNA: TGTGCCAGCTCAACCTACGGGAGTCTTGAGCAGTTCTTC
CDR3 protein: CASSTYGSLEQFF
J gene: TRBJ2-1
V gene: TRBV18
D gene: -
clone size: once

CDR3 DNA: TGTGCCAGCAGCTTGGGGTTCGATAACTATGGCTACACCTTC
CDR3 protein: CASSLGFDNYGYTF
J gene: TRBJ1-2
V gene: TRBV5-5
D gene: -
clone size: once

CDR3 DNA: TGTGCCAGCAGCTCCCTTAGCTCCTACAATGAGCAGTTCTTC
CDR3 protein: CASSSLSSYNEQFF
J gene: TRBJ2-1
V gene: TRBV7-2
D gene: -
clone size: -

CDR3 DNA: TGCAGCGTTGGGCGGGACAATGAGCAGTTCTTC
CDR3 protein: CSVGRDNEQFF
J gene: TRBJ2-1
V gene: TRBV29-1
D gene: -
clone size: -

CDR3 DNA: TGTGCCAGCAGCCCCCAGGGAAATGAGCAGTTCTTC
CDR3 protein: CASSPQGNEQFF
J gene: TRBJ2-1
V gene: TRBV4-2
D gene: -
clone size: -

CDR3 DNA: TGTGCCAGCAGCAGTATACCGGGACAGGGGGCGGGTGGCTACACCTTC
CDR3 protein: CASSSIPGQGAGGYTF
J gene: TRBJ1-2
V gene: TRBV11-2
D gene: TRBD1
clone size: -

CDR3 DNA: TGTGCCAGCAGCCAAGCAGGGGGCAAGGGGGACTACGAGCAGTACTTC
CDR3 protein: CASSQAGGKGDYEQYF
J gene: TRBJ2-7
V gene: TRBV3-1/TRBV3-2
D gene: TRBD1
clone size: -

CDR3 DNA: TGTGCCAGCTCACGTTCCGGGACAGGGACCACAGATACGCAGTATTTT
CDR3 protein: CASSRSGTGTTDTQYF
J gene: TRBJ2-3
V gene: TRBV18
D gene: TRBD1
clone size: -

CDR3 DNA: TGTGCCAGCTCATCCCAGGGTAGGGATCAGCCCCAGCATTTT
CDR3 protein: CASSSQGRDQPQHF
J gene: TRBJ1-5
V gene: TRBV18
D gene: -
clone size: -